The present entry profiles one T cell receptor (beta chain) with its context. Its antigen is as yet unknown. CDR1 is DFQATT and CDR2 is SNEGSKA in the germline V gene (reference sequence). The CDR3 is made up of 14 amino acids. V dropped 3 bases and J dropped 1 base, with 11 bases sitting between them. The data belong to a study of post-analysis software for immune sequencing data. Study in general: The study covered relapsing-remitting, secondary progressive and progressive-relapsing courses of multiple sclerosis.

Notes on the study in general: TRBV5-6, TRBV5-1 and TRBV20-1 belonged to a set of about five TRBV segments that were more frequent in patients than controls. Pronounced co-clustering by F measure was evident among identically batched samples. Controls showed significantly higher normalized Chao1 diversity than did multiple sclerosis patients.

Unique molecular identifiers featured in each of the TCR beta cDNA libraries. The yield from roughly 1 to 10 million T cells was roughly 500,000 cDNA molecules in total. TCRdb passed the PCR reads through MiXCR, listing each CDR3 protein once. The table lists about 460,000 distinct CDR3 sequences, 45% of them singletons. The chain uses TRBV20-1 and TRBJ2-3; no clear D. Sequenced: blood. The TCR originated in a girl aged 10 to 17 with multiple sclerosis. In DNA, the CDR3 is TGCAGTGCTAGTGCTAGTGAAGGCACAGATACGCAGTATTTT. Protein sequence: CSASASEGTDTQYF.